Each of the 27 T cell receptor beta chains below was sequenced from the same sample in a study of radiotherapy plus CTLA-4 blockade in lung cancer. Data came from immunoSEQ multiplex PCR; TCRdb stores just in-frame clones and leaves some out. The profile covers over 100,000 clones, with more than 75% appearing a single time and 2.5% to 3.5% taken by the ten largest. Sequencing was performed on peripheral blood, taken from a patient treated with radiotherapy plus ipilimumab. The receptors stem from a human donor with non-small cell lung cancer that progressed on radiotherapy plus ipilimumab. Some clones in this sample may be carry-over from other donors' samples.

This chain links TRBV7-9 with TRBJ2-7, with 11 bases fitting TRBD2. Trimming took 1 base from V and 6 from J; bases not matched to a gene: 5. Germline V lookup: CDR1 SEHNR, CDR2 FQNEAQ (reference sequence). The CDR3 covers 15 residues. CDR3 in amino acids: CASSLEASGGFEQYF. For the CDR3, the DNA is TGTGCCAGCAGCTTAGAGGCTAGCGGGGGGTTCGAGCAGTACTTC.

This rearrangement joins TRBV18 to TRBJ2-4; D is undetermined. Trimming left V 0 bases short and J 8 bases short, with 14 bases between. This CDR3 is 15 amino acids long. Germline V gene lookup returns CDR1 KGHSH and CDR2 LQKENI. The CDR3 DNA reads as TGTGCCAGCTCACCACCGTATGGGCTAAGGGACATTCAGTACTTC. Residues: CASSPPYGLRDIQYF. Full variable domain (remainder filled in from reference TRBV18 and TRBJ2-4): NAGVMQNPRHLVRRRGQEARLRCSPMKGHSHVYWYRQLPEEGLKFMVYLQKENIIDESGMPKERFSAEFPKEGPSILRIQQVVRGDSAAYFCASSPPYGLRDIQYFGAGTRLSVL.

The sample holds many counts of this clone. The chain links TRBV7-9 to TRBJ1-5; 9 bases are shared with TRBD1. Trimming removed 4 bases from V and 6 bases from J; junction bases left unmatched: 1. This CDR3 comprises 13 residues. From germline, CDR1 is SEHNR and CDR2 FQNEAQ (reference sequence). CDR3 sequence: CASSWTGAQPQHF. CDR3 sequence (DNA): TGTGCCAGCAGCTGGACAGGGGCTCAGCCCCAGCATTTT.

This sequence joins TRBV5-1 and TRBJ2-7, with 9 positions matching TRBD1. The CDR3 is 15 amino acids. Per the germline V gene, CDR1 is SGHRS and CDR2 is YFSETQ. V shed 2 bases, J shed 1 base, and the junction held 4 bases outside the gene matches. The CDR3, as DNA: TGCGCCAGCAGCTTCCTACAGGGGGCATCCTACGAGCAGTACTTC. This codes for CASSFLQGASYEQYF.

The CDR3 bases are TGTGCCAGCAGCCCCGGCGACTCGGACAGGGCGAACACCGGGGAGCTGTTTTTT. Residues: CASSPGDSDRANTGELFF. This sequence joins TRBV28 and TRBJ2-2; 8 nucleotides line up with TRBD1. Per germline, CDR1 MDHEN and CDR2 SYDVKM. The CDR3 consists of 18 residues. J gave up 0 bases and V 6 bases, and 12 bases lay outside the gene matches.

There are a few counts of this clone. The chain uses TRBV19 and TRBJ2-6; D may be TRBD2 (5 bases). This CDR3 has 16 residues. The V gene lost 5 bases and the J gene lost 0 bases, with 11 bases spanning the gap. The germline CDR1 and CDR2 sequences are LNHDA and SQIVND (reference sequence). The CDR3 loop is CASSPGGLSGANVLTF. The CDR3 nucleotides read TGTGCCAGTAGTCCGGGCGGGCTCTCTGGGGCCAACGTCCTGACTTTC. The complete variable domain, with remaining parts taken from reference TRBV19 and TRBJ2-6, reads DGGITQSPKYLFRKEGQNVTLSCEQNLNHDAMYWYRQDPGQGLRLIYYSQIVNDFQKGDIAEGYSVSREKKESFPLTVTSAQKNPTAFYLCASSPGGLSGANVLTFGAGSRLTVL.

This clone was observed once. The chain combines TRBV7-3 with TRBJ1-2; TRBD1 aligns across 8 bases. The CDR3 covers 13 residues. V shed 3 bases, J shed 8 bases, and the junction held 5 bases outside the gene matches. Germline V lookup: CDR1 SGHTA, CDR2 FQGTGA. The CDR3 spells CASSLTGAKGYTF. Here the CDR3 DNA reads TGTGCCAGCAGCTTGACAGGGGCGAAAGGCTACACCTTC.

This clone was seen only once. This chain joins TRBV29-1 and TRBJ1-1; D not resolved. The CDR3 totals 13 residues. Per the germline V gene, CDR1 is SQVTM and CDR2 is ANQGSEA. Between the trimmed V and J ends, which lost 6 bases and 0 bases, there was a span of 11 bases. CDR3 region: CSVNRQLNTEAFF. DNA for the CDR3: TGCAGCGTAAATCGGCAGTTGAACACTGAAGCTTTCTTT.

The J gene is TRBJ1-2, the V gene TRBV7-2; tentative D call: TRBD1 (6 bases). Trimming cost V 6 bases and J 3 bases, with 8 bases left between them. The CDR3 is 12 amino acids. Germline V gene lookup returns CDR1 SGHTA and CDR2 FQGNSA. In DNA, the CDR3 is TGTGCCAGCAGAGGGGGTTACTATGGCTACACCTTC. Translated, it gives CASRGGYYGYTF.

The chain employs TRBV7-9 and TRBJ1-2; no firm D call. CDR3 length equals 12 residues. Germline V gene lookup returns CDR1 SEHNR and CDR2 FQNEAQ (reference sequence). V dropped 5 bases and J dropped 5 bases, with 9 bases sitting between them. The CDR3 region is CASSPMVYGYTF. CDR3 DNA: TGTGCCAGCAGCCCCATGGTATATGGCTACACCTTC.

The rearrangement uses TRBV7-2 and TRBJ2-7; possibly TRBD1 for D (5 bases). Germline loops: CDR1 SGHTA, CDR2 FQGNSA. This CDR3 has 12 amino acids. Trimming left V 3 bases short and J 4 bases short, with 7 bases between. The CDR3 nucleotides are TGTGCCAGCAGCTTGTCAGGGTACGAGCAGTACTTC. Protein: CASSLSGYEQYF.

The chain links TRBV7-2 to TRBJ2-1; 7 bases align to TRBD1. The CDR3 consists of 13 residues. V dropped 9 bases and J dropped 1; count of bases not matched to a gene: 3. Germline CDR1 and CDR2: SGHTA and FQGNSA. This chain's CDR3 is CASAQGSYNEQFF. CDR3 in DNA: TGTGCCAGTGCACAGGGGTCCTACAATGAGCAGTTCTTC.

The V call is TRBV18, the J call TRBJ1-1; maybe TRBD1 (5 bases). The CDR3 length is 15 residues. V was clipped by 0 bases and J by 5 bases, with 13 bases between them. In germline, CDR1 is KGHSH, CDR2 LQKENI. CDR3 residues: CASSPPSGLWTEAFF. CDR3 DNA sequence: TGTGCCAGCTCACCACCGTCAGGGTTGTGGACTGAAGCTTTCTTT.

The V gene is TRBV27, the J gene TRBJ2-5, with D uncertain. CDR1 is MNHEY, CDR2 SMNVEV, per germline (reference sequence). V lost 6 bases, J lost 3 bases, and 11 bases lay in between. The CDR3 extends over 13 amino acids. DNA for the CDR3: TGTGCCAGCAGACCGCAGTGGGAAGAGACCCAGTACTTC. Translating gives CASRPQWEETQYF.

The V gene is TRBV9, the J gene TRBJ2-3; no reliable D call. Germline V lookup: CDR1 SGDLS, CDR2 YYNGEE. V dropped 7 bases and J dropped 0 bases, with 12 bases sitting between them. The length of the CDR3 is 14 residues. In nucleotides, the CDR3 is TGTGCCAGCTCCCGAAACCCGAGCACAGATACGCAGTATTTT. Its translation: CASSRNPSTDTQYF.

CDR3 nucleotide sequence: TGTGCCATCAGTGAGTCTCATGGGGGGGCGTCCATGAACACTGAAGCTTTCTTT. Its translation is CAISESHGGASMNTEAFF. The chain employs TRBV10-3 and TRBJ1-1; D perhaps matches TRBD1 (6 bases). The V gene lost 0 bases and the J gene lost 0 bases, with 17 bases spanning the gap. CDR1 ENHRY and CDR2 SYGVKD come from the germline V gene. The CDR3 covers 18 residues.

V gene TRBV9 combines with J gene TRBJ2-1; no definite D call. CDR3 length: 13 amino acids. Trimming took off 5 bases at V and 2 bases at J, with 8 bases between the two ends. Looked up from germline, CDR1 is SGDLS and CDR2 is YYNGEE. The CDR3 region is CASRPFTYNEQFF. As DNA, the CDR3 is TGTGCCAGCAGGCCGTTTACCTACAATGAGCAGTTCTTC.

This clone was seen just once. The V call is TRBV7-6, the J call TRBJ1-4; the D gene is possibly TRBD1 (5 bases). V was trimmed by 1 base and J by 8 bases, leaving 11 bases between them. Germline CDR1 SGHVS, CDR2 FNYEAQ. This CDR3 has 14 amino acids. CDR3 sequence (DNA): TGTGCCAGCAGCTTAGTTCAGGGCAGAGAAAAACTGTTTTTT. This gives the protein CASSLVQGREKLFF.

This clone was recorded a few times. This rearrangement joins TRBV7-9 to TRBJ2-1; D is possibly TRBD2 (6 bases). The CDR3 extends over 13 amino acids. The germline gives CDR1 SEHNR, CDR2 FQNEAQ (reference sequence). Trimming shortened V by 6 bases and J by 8 bases, and 14 bases separated the two germline ends. In DNA form, the CDR3 reads TGTGCCAGCAGTTATTTGCGGGGTGATGAGCAGTTCTTC. It yields the protein CASSYLRGDEQFF.

This sequence joins TRBV5-5 and TRBJ1-2, with D tentatively TRBD1 (6 bases). CDR1 is SGHKS, CDR2 YYEKEE, per germline (reference sequence). The CDR3 loop spans 13 amino acids. The V end lost 0 bases, the J end lost 4 bases, and 7 bases lay between the germline ends. In nucleotides, the CDR3 is TGTGCCAGCAGCTTGGCGGACAGCTATGGCTACACCTTC. This translates into CASSLADSYGYTF.

This clone has only one observation. This sequence joins TRBV7-2 and TRBJ1-2; D not certain. CDR3 size: 12 residues. V lost 5 bases and J lost 2, with 6 bases in between. The germline V gene has CDR1 SGHTA and CDR2 FQGNSA. The CDR3 DNA sequence: TGTGCCAGCAGCCGCAGAAACTATGGCTACACCTTC. This codes for CASSRRNYGYTF.

This chain uses TRBV10-3 with TRBJ1-1, with D hard to call. Germline CDR1 ENHRY, CDR2 SYGVKD. CDR3 length: 14 amino acids. The germline V and J ends were trimmed by 2 bases and 2 bases, with 9 bases remaining between them. The CDR3 bases are TGTGCCATCAGTGAGACGGCACTTAACACTGAAGCTTTCTTT. It is translated as CAISETALNTEAFF.

The J gene is TRBJ1-3, the V gene TRBV7-8; D unresolved. Trimming stripped 2 bases from V and 0 bases from J, with 11 bases between. CDR1 is SGHVS and CDR2 is FQNEAQ in the germline V gene. This CDR3 contains 16 residues. The CDR3 loop is CASSLRVSSSGNTIYF. CDR3 coding DNA: TGTGCCAGCAGCTTAAGGGTATCTTCCTCTGGAAACACCATATATTTT.

The chain has TRBV20-1 and TRBJ2-7; D unresolved. The V gene lost 6 bases and the J gene lost 6 bases, with 12 bases spanning the gap. CDR3 length: 11 amino acids. The germline V gene encodes CDR1 DFQATT and CDR2 SNEGSKA (reference sequence). DNA for the CDR3: TGCAGTGCCCCACTTATGGGCGAGCAGTACTTC. Translated: CSAPLMGEQYF.

The CDR3 sequence: CASSQVYSSGGPGNEQFF. The CDR3 nucleotides are TGCGCCAGCAGCCAAGTGTACTCTAGCGGGGGCCCGGGCAATGAGCAGTTCTTC. The rearrangement joins TRBV4-3 to TRBJ2-1; 10 bases match TRBD2. Germline-derived CDR1 and CDR2 are LGHNA and YSLEER. V lost 1 base and J lost 6; bases outside the gene matches: 12. The CDR3 is 18 residues long.

This clone was detected only a few times. The V gene is TRBV4-2, the J gene TRBJ2-7, with D maybe TRBD1 (7 bases). This CDR3 region has 18 residues. CDR1 is LGHNA and CDR2 is YNFKEQ in the germline V gene. The germline V and J ends were trimmed by 1 base and 3 bases, with 22 bases remaining between them. The CDR3 loop reads CASSQGGGLRDRNYEQYF. CDR3 nucleotides: TGTGCCAGCAGCCAAGGGGGAGGCCTCCGGGACAGAAACTACGAGCAGTACTTC.

The chain couples TRBV19 to TRBJ1-1, with 7 nucleotides matching TRBD1. Germline CDR1 LNHDA, CDR2 SQIVND (reference sequence). V gave up 10 bases and J gave up 1 base; unmatched junction bases: 6. This CDR3 spans 13 amino acids. The CDR3 DNA reads as TGTGCCACCTCGACAGGGCGGAACACTGAAGCTTTCTTT. Translated: CATSTGRNTEAFF.